This TCR beta chain was sequenced during a study of T cells in Graves' hyperthyroidism and ophthalmopathy. Together with thyroid ultrasound, orbital computed tomography, serum thyroxine and TRAb, clinical symptoms were used for diagnoses. For this clonotype: Its ends do not fully match the called genes, so a read error is possible.

Amplified TCR beta CDR3 regions came from RNA transcripts. HTBI primers drove first-round RT-PCR of the TCR CDR3. Each CDR3 protein gets one entry after TCRdb re-called the multiplex PCR reads with MiXCR. The table records 750,000 to 900,000 distinct CDR3 sequences, around 39% of them present only once. Germline V CDR1 and CDR2: ENHRY, SYGVKD. This CDR3 spans 13 amino acids. The source material was blood. This chain links TRBV10-3 with TRBJ1-6; D gene ambiguous. This TCR was sampled from a young man with Graves' hyperthyroidism. CDR3 DNA: TGTGCCAGCAAGGTCAGTTCGAGTTCACCCCCCCACTTT. This translates into CASKVSSSSPPHF.